The present TCR beta chain was sequenced within a study of early T cells in non-severe SARS-CoV-2 infection. Researchers tagged individual cDNA molecules with unique molecular identifiers. MiXCR was run by TCRdb on the 5' RACE reads, yielding one entry per CDR3 protein. This sample has tens of thousands of distinct CDR3 sequences, with about 4% found just once. This clonotype was seen repeatedly, ten times or more. The antigen remains unidentified. Points from the study as a whole: In VDJdb matching, anti-spike CD8 responses were favored while private and CD4 specificities went missing.

Germline V gives CDR1 SGHDT, CDR2 YYEEEE. Trimming cost V 4 bases and J 4 bases, with 8 bases left between them. The CDR3 totals 12 residues. The TCR was taken from an adult who was a healthcare worker with PCR-confirmed SARS-CoV-2 infection or an uninfected control (not recorded which). This chain joins TRBV5-6 and TRBJ2-5; D is unclear. Input material: whole blood. CDR3 bases: TGTGCCAGCAGCCGTATTCTAGAGACCCAGTACTTC. Residues: CASSRILETQYF.